The 32 T cell receptor beta chains given below trace back to one sample, sequenced in a study of blood T cell repertoires in COVID-19. Sequencing was performed with immunoSEQ multiplex PCR; in TCRdb, only in-frame clones are kept and a portion is missing. Among under 300,000 clones listed, 70% to 85% were seen once. The specimen was PBMCs or T cells enriched from blood (not recorded which). The origin of the receptors is a man aged 40-49 years who had recovered from COVID-19.

This clone was seen more than once but under ten times. Relative to the germline gene, one junction end is altered; a read error may explain this. The chain has TRBV12-3 or TRBV12-4 and TRBJ1-1; the D is unclear. This CDR3 contains 13 residues. The CDR3 DNA reads TGTGCCAGCCGTTTATCACGGGACACTGAAGCTTTCTTT. It specifies CASRLSRDTEAFF.

The gene calls are TRBV6-1 and TRBJ1-2; 8 bases map to TRBD1. Per germline, CDR1 MNHNS and CDR2 SASEGT. V shed 3 bases, J shed 8 bases, and the junction held 8 bases outside the gene matches. The CDR3 has 14 amino acids. CDR3: CASSDAAGGRGYTF. The DNA for the CDR3 is TGTGCCAGCAGTGACGCCGCAGGGGGCAGAGGCTACACCTTC.

This clone was detected once. This chain joins TRBV7-2 and TRBJ2-1; the match to TRBD2 covers 7 bases. Germline V gene lookup returns CDR1 SGHTA and CDR2 FQGNSA. The CDR3 totals 16 residues. V lost 1 base to trimming and J lost 2 bases; unmatched junction nucleotides: 5. CDR3 in DNA: TGTGCCAGCAGCTTAGGAGGAGGGAGGGCCTACAATGAGCAGTTCTTC. It codes for CASSLGGGRAYNEQFF.

The J gene is TRBJ1-4, the V gene TRBV6-1; tentatively, D is TRBD1 (5 bases). V was trimmed by 1 base and J by 8 bases, leaving 8 bases between them. The germline gives CDR1 MNHNS, CDR2 SASEGT. CDR3 length: 13 residues. Written as DNA, the CDR3 is TGTGCCAGCAGTGAAGGGACAAGGGAAAAACTGTTTTTT. This translates into CASSEGTREKLFF.

This chain links TRBV2 with TRBJ2-7; D possibly corresponds to TRBD1 (7 bases). V shed 6 bases and J shed 5 bases, with 17 bases lying between them. Germline lookup yields CDR1 SNHLY and CDR2 FYNNEI. There are 14 residues in the CDR3. CDR3 loop: CASRVQGGGNEQYF. DNA of the CDR3: TGTGCCAGCAGAGTCCAGGGGGGAGGAAACGAGCAGTACTTC.

The V gene is TRBV30, the J gene TRBJ2-3; 8 bases agree with TRBD2. Germline V CDR1 and CDR2: GTSNPN, SVGIG (reference sequence). Losses at the gene ends were 4 bases for V and 3 bases for J; bases not matched to a gene: 6. This CDR3 contains 14 residues. CDR3 loop: CAWKVAGGTDTQYF. The CDR3 nucleotides are TGTGCCTGGAAAGTGGCGGGAGGTACAGATACGCAGTATTTT.

This clone occurred a few times. V gene TRBV27 combines with J gene TRBJ1-2; D is unresolved. The CDR3 consists of 15 residues. The ends were cut back, 1 base at V and 5 bases at J, with 14 bases in the middle. Germline lookup yields CDR1 MNHEY and CDR2 SMNVEV (reference sequence). CDR3 loop: CASSLLRVYDYGYTF. CDR3 nucleotides: TGTGCCAGCAGTTTATTGAGGGTCTACGATTATGGCTACACCTTC.

The rearrangement joins TRBV30 to TRBJ2-1, with 10 bases that match TRBD2. V dropped 5 bases and J dropped 7; count of bases not matched to a gene: 5. CDR1 GTSNPN and CDR2 SVGIG come from the germline V gene (reference sequence). CDR3 length equals 13 residues. Here the CDR3 DNA reads TGTGCCTGGGCCCTAGCGGGGGAAAATGAGCAGTTCTTC. Encoded protein: CAWALAGENEQFF.

The chain couples TRBV9 to TRBJ1-3; unclear D gene. The CDR3 totals 16 residues. Germline-derived CDR1 and CDR2 are SGDLS and YYNGEE. Trimming stripped 0 bases from V and 4 bases from J, with 14 bases between. As DNA, the CDR3 is TGTGCCAGCAGCGTAGAGATTCGAGGTTTCGGAAACACCATATATTTT. This encodes CASSVEIRGFGNTIYF.

The V and J genes are TRBV19 and TRBJ2-1; unclear D gene. The V gene lost 6 bases and the J gene lost 6 bases, with 6 bases spanning the gap. Germline CDR1 reads LNHDA; CDR2 reads SQIVND (reference sequence). This CDR3 spans 11 amino acids. The CDR3 here is CASRRSNEQFF. The CDR3 DNA is TGTGCCAGTAGGAGGAGCAATGAGCAGTTCTTC.

The genes are TRBV6-5 and TRBJ2-2; 9 nucleotides line up with TRBD2. This CDR3 spans 14 amino acids. V lost 2 bases, J lost 6 bases, and 1 base stayed unmatched. CDR1 MNHEY and CDR2 SVGAGI come from the germline V gene. The CDR3 loop is CASSYVAGAGELFF. CDR3 DNA: TGTGCCAGCAGTTACGTAGCGGGAGCCGGGGAGCTGTTTTTT.

This clone showed up just once. The chain is built from TRBV7-6 and TRBJ1-1; no clear D. The CDR3 covers 14 residues. CDR1 SGHVS and CDR2 FNYEAQ come from the germline V gene. V lost 1 base, J lost 2 bases, and 8 bases lay in between. CDR3 loop: CASSLVEGNTEAFF. CDR3 nucleotide sequence: TGTGCCAGCAGCTTAGTGGAGGGAAACACTGAAGCTTTCTTT.

This rearrangement joins TRBV27 to TRBJ1-5; D might be TRBD1 (6 bases). The CDR3 has 14 residues. Germline V gene sequence: CDR1 MNHEY, CDR2 SMNVEV (reference sequence). The germline V and J ends were trimmed by 5 bases and 4 bases, with 12 bases remaining between them. The CDR3, as DNA: TGTGCCAGCAGTCCCGGGACAACAAATCAGCCCCAGCATTTT. Its translation: CASSPGTTNQPQHF.

The chain links TRBV5-1 to TRBJ2-2, with D perhaps TRBD1 (6 bases). The CDR3 runs 15 residues. The germline CDR1 and CDR2 sequences are SGHRS and YFSETQ. Trimming shortened V by 4 bases and J by 4 bases, and 14 bases separated the two germline ends. The CDR3 loop reads CASSAYRVATGELFF. The CDR3 DNA reads TGCGCCAGCAGCGCTTACAGGGTTGCCACCGGGGAGCTGTTTTTT.

This chain uses TRBV6-4 with TRBJ2-2; 8 nucleotides agree with TRBD1. This CDR3 is 14 amino acids long. After removal of 8 bases from V and 7 bases from J, the junction contained 9 bases not matched to a gene. The germline V gene encodes CDR1 MRHNA and CDR2 SNTAGT. The DNA for the CDR3 is TGTGCCAGCGGTCGGACAGGGTTTGACGGGGAGCTGTTTTTT. This sequence encodes CASGRTGFDGELFF.

J is TRBJ2-3 and V is TRBV7-8; unclear D gene. CDR3 length: 12 residues. Trimming removed 5 bases from V and 8 bases from J, with 11 bases in between. Per germline, CDR1 SGHVS and CDR2 FQNEAQ. The CDR3 loop is CASSPESPTQYF. Here the CDR3 DNA reads TGTGCCAGCAGCCCGGAGAGCCCTACGCAGTATTTT.

The chain links TRBV12-3 or TRBV12-4 to TRBJ2-4; D may be TRBD1 (6 bases). The V end was cut by 5 bases, the J end by 8 bases, with 13 bases between. The CDR3 loop spans 13 amino acids. CDR3 DNA: TGTGCCAGCAGTCCAAACACAGGGTACATTCAGTACTTC. Its protein is CASSPNTGYIQYF.

The sample holds a few counts of this clone. The rearrangement joins TRBV27 to TRBJ2-7, with D unresolved. V lost 8 bases and J lost 3, with 17 bases in between. The CDR3 runs to 14 residues. CDR1 MNHEY and CDR2 SMNVEV come from the germline V gene (reference sequence). CDR3 sequence reads: CASRYSLGYYEQYF. The CDR3 nucleotides are TGTGCCAGCCGATACAGTTTAGGCTACTACGAGCAGTACTTC.

This rearrangement joins TRBV5-4 to TRBJ1-3; the D gene is possibly TRBD1 (6 bases). V lost 4 bases and J 0 bases, leaving 11 bases between the germline ends. The CDR3 spans 15 residues. Germline V gene data show CDR1 as SGHNT and CDR2 as YYREEE (reference sequence). The CDR3 DNA reads as TGTGCCAGCAGCAGCCAGGGGATCTCTGGAAACACCATATATTTT. It yields the protein CASSSQGISGNTIYF.

In DNA form, the CDR3 reads TGCGCCAGCAGCTTGCGGTCATTAGCCGGGACAGGGGGAGCCAAAAACATTCAGTACTTC. Protein product: CASSLRSLAGTGGAKNIQYF. V usage is TRBV5-1 and J usage is TRBJ2-4; the match to TRBD1 covers 11 bases. Germline CDR1 reads SGHRS; CDR2 reads YFSETQ. The CDR3 loop spans 20 amino acids. V lost 1 base and J lost 0; bases outside the gene matches: 12.

V gene TRBV4-1 combines with J gene TRBJ1-1, with TRBD1 matching 7 bases. From germline, CDR1 is MGHRA and CDR2 YSYEKL. The CDR3 runs 17 residues. The junction had 17 bases not matched to a gene; V was cut back by 3 bases and J by 7 bases. The CDR3 DNA reads as TGCGCCAGCAGCCATGGGGAGCGTCCGGGACAGACAAATGAAGCTTTCTTT. Protein: CASSHGERPGQTNEAFF.

The CDR3 DNA follows: TGTGCCAGCAGCGCCGACCCGGGGACTAGCGGCCCCACAGATACGCAGTATTTT. It yields the protein CASSADPGTSGPTDTQYF. The chain joins TRBV9 to TRBJ2-3; TRBD2 matches at 11 bases. This CDR3 contains 18 residues. The germline gives CDR1 SGDLS, CDR2 YYNGEE. V trimming: 3 bases; J trimming: 2 bases; junction bases outside the gene matches: 11.

V is TRBV29-1 and J is TRBJ1-2, with D uncertain. This CDR3 has 14 amino acids. The germline V and J ends were trimmed by 0 bases and 3 bases, with 11 bases remaining between them. The germline gives CDR1 SQVTM, CDR2 ANQGSEA. CDR3 nucleotide sequence: TGCAGCGTTGAAGATCGCGGGGTCCACTATGGCTACACCTTC. Translating gives CSVEDRGVHYGYTF.

This clone was picked up a small number of times. Other DNA variants within this sample encode the same CDR3. The CDR3 nucleotides are TGTGCCTGGTCCCCGGGTTCTAATTCACCCCTCCACTTT. Amino acids: CAWSPGSNSPLHF. The chain combines TRBV30 with TRBJ1-6; the D is unclear. The CDR3 runs to 13 residues. Germline CDR1 reads GTSNPN; CDR2 reads SVGIG (reference sequence). Trimming took off 5 bases at V and 6 bases at J, with 11 bases between the two ends.

J is TRBJ2-3 and V is TRBV7-2; D is unresolved. Trimming left V 1 base short and J 4 bases short, with 6 bases between. Germline CDR1 reads SGHTA; CDR2 reads FQGNSA. The CDR3 has 13 amino acids. In DNA, the CDR3 is TGTGCCAGCAGCTTAGGGTCGGCAGATACGCAGTATTTT. Its protein is CASSLGSADTQYF.

V is TRBV9 and J is TRBJ1-6; 7 bases are shared with TRBD1. J gave up 5 bases and V 6 bases, and 5 bases lay outside the gene matches. This CDR3 is 14 amino acids long. Germline V gene lookup returns CDR1 SGDLS and CDR2 YYNGEE. The CDR3 DNA follows: TGTGCCAGCAAATCGGGGACAGATAATTCACCCCTCCACTTT. The encoded protein is CASKSGTDNSPLHF.

The V and J genes are TRBV14 and TRBJ2-3; 8 bases map to TRBD2. From germline, CDR1 is SGHDN and CDR2 FVKESK. The length of the CDR3 is 15 residues. V shed 2 bases, J shed 7 bases, and the junction held 8 bases outside the gene matches. CDR3: CASSQNSGMLHTQYF. CDR3 nucleotides: TGTGCCAGCAGCCAAAATAGCGGGATGTTGCATACGCAGTATTTT. The full variable domain, with the rest looked up from reference TRBV14 and TRBJ2-3, is EAGVTQFPSHSVIEKGQTVTLRCDPISGHDNLYWYRRVMGKEIKFLLHFVKESKQDESGMPNNRFLAERTGGTYSTLKVQPAELEDSGVYFCASSQNSGMLHTQYFGPGTRLTVL.

This clone was seen just once. This chain connects TRBV5-6 to TRBJ1-6; D remains ambiguous. The CDR3 runs to 14 residues. The V gene lost 2 bases and the J gene lost 5 bases, with 8 bases spanning the gap. CDR1 SGHDT and CDR2 YYEEEE come from the germline V gene. CDR3 sequence: CASSFKIHNSPLHF. The CDR3 region has the DNA TGTGCCAGCAGCTTTAAAATTCATAATTCACCCCTCCACTTT.

This clone was picked up one time. This rearrangement joins TRBV7-9 to TRBJ2-1; TRBD1 matches at 8 bases. Germline CDR1 and CDR2: SEHNR and FQNEAQ (reference sequence). V shed 5 bases and J 0 bases; nucleotides not matched to a gene: 9. This CDR3 spans 17 amino acids. The CDR3 here is CASSPSGGLSSYNEQFF. As DNA, the CDR3 is TGTGCCAGCAGCCCATCAGGGGGCCTTAGCTCCTACAATGAGCAGTTCTTC.

The J gene is TRBJ2-2, the V gene TRBV6-6; TRBD1 aligns across 10 bases. Trimming took 5 bases from V and 5 from J; bases not matched to a gene: 11. Germline assignment: CDR1 MNHNY and CDR2 SVGAGI (reference sequence). The CDR3 extends over 17 amino acids. The CDR3 protein is CASSRGTGALGTGELFF. CDR3 in DNA: TGTGCCAGCAGTCGAGGGACAGGGGCCCTGGGAACCGGGGAGCTGTTTTTT.

The chain recombines TRBV5-4 with TRBJ2-1; TRBD2 aligns across 8 bases. With V trimmed by 10 bases and J by 7 bases, 13 bases remained unmatched. The CDR3 runs to 14 residues. Germline assignment: CDR1 SGHNT and CDR2 YYREEE (reference sequence). The CDR3 nucleotides are TGTGCCCTCCACCCCGGGACTAGAGGAAATGAGCAGTTCTTC. Its protein is CALHPGTRGNEQFF.

The rearrangement joins TRBV7-9 to TRBJ2-1; 11 bases are shared with TRBD1. The CDR3 consists of 17 residues. Looked up from germline, CDR1 is SEHNR and CDR2 is FQNEAQ (reference sequence). The J segment lost 0 bases and the V segment lost 0 bases, leaving 1 base of the junction unmatched. The CDR3 bases are TGTGCCAGCAGCTTAGCCGGGACAGGGGGCTCCTACAATGAGCAGTTCTTC. Its protein is CASSLAGTGGSYNEQFF.